This T cell receptor beta chain emerged from a study of T cells in tuberculosis. Profiled with immunoSEQ multiplex PCR; TCRdb holds only in-frame clones, not every one. The sample lists about 34,000 clones, more than 85% occurring once. The CDR3 length is 13 residues. V gave up 3 bases and J gave up 8 bases; unmatched junction bases: 2. Per the germline V gene, CDR1 is SGHRS and CDR2 is YFSETQ. About this clone itself: What it binds is not known.

Noted time point: new active TB diagnosis, blood taken before or within 7 days of starting treatment. Broader study findings: Smaller distances to GMM-specific TCRs suggested their expansion in active tuberculosis.

The sequencing here drew on PBMCs, taken at tuberculosis diagnosis. The rearrangement links TRBV5-1 to TRBJ2-1, with 10 bases matching TRBD2. This TCR was recovered from an adult with tuberculosis. The CDR3 region is CASSWTSGDEQFF. The CDR3 DNA reads TGCGCCAGCAGCTGGACTAGCGGCGATGAGCAGTTCTTC. Based on the CDR3 plus reference TRBV5-1 and TRBJ2-1, the full variable domain is KAGVTQTPRYLIKTRGQQVTLSCSPISGHRSVSWYQQTPGQGLQFLFEYFSETQRNKGNFPGRFSGRQFSNSRSEMNVSTLELGDSALYLCASSWTSGDEQFFGPGTRLTVL.